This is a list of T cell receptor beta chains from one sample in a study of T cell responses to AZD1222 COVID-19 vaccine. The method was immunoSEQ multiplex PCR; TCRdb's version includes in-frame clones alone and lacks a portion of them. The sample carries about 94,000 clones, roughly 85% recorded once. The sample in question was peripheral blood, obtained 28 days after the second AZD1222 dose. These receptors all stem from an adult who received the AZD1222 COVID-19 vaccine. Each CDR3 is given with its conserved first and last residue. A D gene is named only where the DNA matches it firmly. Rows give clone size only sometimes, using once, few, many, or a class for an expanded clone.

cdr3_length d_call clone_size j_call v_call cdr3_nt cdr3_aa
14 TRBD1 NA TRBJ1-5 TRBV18 TGTGCCAGCTCACCTACAGGGGGGGATCAGCCCCAGCATTTT CASSPTGGDQPQHF
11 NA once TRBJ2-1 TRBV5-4 TGTGCCAGCAAACTGGTTAATGAGCAGTTCTTC CASKLVNEQFF
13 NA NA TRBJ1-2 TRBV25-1 TGTGCCAGCAGTGAACATAGGGATCGGGGCTACACCTTC CASSEHRDRGYTF
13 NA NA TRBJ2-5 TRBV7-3 TGTGCCAGCAGCTTAATTTCGGCAGAGACCCAGTACTTC CASSLISAETQYF
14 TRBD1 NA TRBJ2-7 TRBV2 TGTGCCAGCAGTGGGGACAGGACTACCTACGAGCAGTACTTC CASSGDRTTYEQYF
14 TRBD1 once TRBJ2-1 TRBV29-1 TGCAGCGCTGGGACAGTCATAACCCGGAATGAGCAGTTCTTC CSAGTVITRNEQFF
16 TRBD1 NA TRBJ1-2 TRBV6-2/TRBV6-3 TGTGCCAGCAGCTCCGACAGGGAATATATCAATTATGGCTACACCTTC CASSSDREYINYGYTF
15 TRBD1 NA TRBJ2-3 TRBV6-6 TGTGCCAGCGGACAGGGGGCGCTCACCACAGATACGCAGTATTTT CASGQGALTTDTQYF
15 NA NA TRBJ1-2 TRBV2 TGTGCCAGCAGTGAAGTTGGGACACCAAACTATGGCTACACCTTC CASSEVGTPNYGYTF
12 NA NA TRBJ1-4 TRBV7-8 TGTGCCAGCAGCCGAATCCTTGAAAAACTGTTTTTT CASSRILEKLFF
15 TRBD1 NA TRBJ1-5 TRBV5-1 TGCGCCAGCAGCTTAGCAGGGGGCCCTAATCAGCCCCAGCATTTT CASSLAGGPNQPQHF
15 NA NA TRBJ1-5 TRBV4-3 TGCGCCAGCAGCCAAGAAGGGCACCTTAATCAGCCCCAGCATTTT CASSQEGHLNQPQHF
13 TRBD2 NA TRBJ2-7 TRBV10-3 TGTGCCACGACGGGACTAGCGGGAGCCGAGCAGTACTTC CATTGLAGAEQYF
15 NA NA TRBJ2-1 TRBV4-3 TGCGCCAGCAGCCCCTACAGGGACTCCTACAATGAGCAGTTCTTC CASSPYRDSYNEQFF
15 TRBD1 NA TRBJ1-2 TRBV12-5 TGTGCTAGTGGTTTATCAGGGGGCCGGGTCTATGGCTACACCTTC CASGLSGGRVYGYTF
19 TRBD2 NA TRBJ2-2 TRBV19 TGTGCCAGTAGCGTAGCGGGAGTAGAGGGAATCTCGAACACCGGGGAGCTGTTTTTT CASSVAGVEGISNTGELFF
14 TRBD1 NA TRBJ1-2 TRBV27 TGTGCCAGCAGATCCGGGACAGATAACTATGGCTACACCTTC CASRSGTDNYGYTF
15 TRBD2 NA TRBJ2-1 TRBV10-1 TGCGCCAGCAGTGAGTCGAGCGGGAGTTCTAATGAGCAGTTCTTC CASSESSGSSNEQFF
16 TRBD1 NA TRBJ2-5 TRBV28 TGTGCCAGCAGTTTATGGGCAGGACAGGGGAAAGAGACCCAGTACTTC CASSLWAGQGKETQYF
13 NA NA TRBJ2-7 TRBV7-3 TGTGCCAGCAGCCCCCCGGGTTCCTACGAGCAGTACTTC CASSPPGSYEQYF
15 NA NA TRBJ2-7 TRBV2 TGTGCCAGCAGTGACTTCGGGGGATTCGGCTACGAGCAGTACTTC CASSDFGGFGYEQYF
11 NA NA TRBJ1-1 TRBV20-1 TGCAGTGCTACTCAGCACACTGAAGCTTTCTTT CSATQHTEAFF
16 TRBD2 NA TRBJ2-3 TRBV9 TGTGCCAGCAGCGTAGTCTCAGCGGGGACTCCAGATACGCAGTATTTT CASSVVSAGTPDTQYF
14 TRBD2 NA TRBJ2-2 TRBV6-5 TGTGCCAGCAGCCAGGGAGGGGCCGTCGGGGAGCTGTTTTTT CASSQGGAVGELFF
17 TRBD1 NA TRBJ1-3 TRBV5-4 TGTGCCAGCAGCTTGGAAAGGGGGCAAGGGGGTGGAAACACCATATATTTT CASSLERGQGGGNTIYF
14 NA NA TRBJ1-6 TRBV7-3 TGTGCCAGCAGCCGTTTTTCCGGGACGGGCATCCTCCACTTT CASSRFSGTGILHF
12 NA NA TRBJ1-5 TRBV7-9 TGTGCCAGCAGCTTATTCAATCAGCCCCAGCATTTT CASSLFNQPQHF
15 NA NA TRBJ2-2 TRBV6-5 TGTGCCAGCAGCTTAGTAGGGGCCGGCACCGGGGAGCTGTTTTTT CASSLVGAGTGELFF
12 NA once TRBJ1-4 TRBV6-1 TGTGCCAGCAGTGAATTAGATGAAAAACTGTTTTTT CASSELDEKLFF
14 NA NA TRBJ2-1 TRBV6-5 TGTGCCAGCAGTCCAAGGCATGTTTACAATGAGCAGTTCTTC CASSPRHVYNEQFF
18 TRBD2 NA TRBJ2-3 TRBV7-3 TGTGCCAGCAGCTTAAGGCCCGTAGCGGGGGGGTCCACAGATACGCAGTATTTT CASSLRPVAGGSTDTQYF
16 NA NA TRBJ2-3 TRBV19 TGTGCCAGTAGCGAAATAAACTCCAGGGGACCAGATACGCAGTATTTT CASSEINSRGPDTQYF
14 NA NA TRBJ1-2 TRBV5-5 TGTGCCAGCAGCCTGGTTTTGGACGGAGGTGGCTACACCTTC CASSLVLDGGGYTF
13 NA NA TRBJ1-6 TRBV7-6 TGTGCCAGCAGCTTAGAAGGGGGTTCACCCCTCCACTTT CASSLEGGSPLHF
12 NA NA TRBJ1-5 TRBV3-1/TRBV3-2 TGTGCCAGCAGCCAAGAAGATCAGCCCCAGCATTTT CASSQEDQPQHF
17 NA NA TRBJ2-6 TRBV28 TGTGCCAGCAGTTTCTCGATAGTCCACTCTGGGGCCAACGTCCTGACTTTC CASSFSIVHSGANVLTF
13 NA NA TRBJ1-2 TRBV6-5 TGTGCCAGCAGGACAGAGGGGGTCTATGGCTACACCTTC CASRTEGVYGYTF
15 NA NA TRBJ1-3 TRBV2 TGTGCCACCCCGGCAGAGGGGTCCTCTGGAAACACCATATATTTT CATPAEGSSGNTIYF
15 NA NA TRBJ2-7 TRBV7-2 TGTGCCAGCAGCTTAGCTTCCCAGGGGCTAACCGAGCAGTACTTC CASSLASQGLTEQYF
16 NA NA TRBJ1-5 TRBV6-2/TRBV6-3 TGTGCCAGCAGTTTCCGGGGGTTTGTTGGCAATCAGCCCCAGCATTTT CASSFRGFVGNQPQHF
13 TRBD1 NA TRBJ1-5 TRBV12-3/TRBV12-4 TGTGCCAGCAGCCGACAGGGGTTGGAGCCCCAGCATTTT CASSRQGLEPQHF
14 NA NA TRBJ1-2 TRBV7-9 TGTGCCAGCAGCTTAGGGGGGGCCTACTATGGCTACACCTTC CASSLGGAYYGYTF
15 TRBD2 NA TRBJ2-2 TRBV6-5 TGTGCCAGCAGTTTCCAATCTAGCGGCACCGGGGAGCTGTTTTTT CASSFQSSGTGELFF
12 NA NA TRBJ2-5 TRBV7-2 TGTGCCAGCCGTCGGGACGGAGTGACCCAGTACTTC CASRRDGVTQYF
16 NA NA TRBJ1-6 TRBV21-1 TGTGCCAGCAGCAAACGCGGCAGGCGATGGATTGCACCCCTCCACTTT CASSKRGRRWIAPLHF
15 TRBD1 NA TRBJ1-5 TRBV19 TGTGCCAGTAGTATGAGGACAGGCGGCAATCAGCCCCAGCATTTT CASSMRTGGNQPQHF